The rows below give T cell receptor beta chains drawn from one sample of a study of STAT3 mutations in large granular lymphocyte leukemia. Some clones are missing from TCRdb's copy, which holds only in-frame ones; the method was immunoSEQ multiplex PCR. Here the sample spans roughly 29,000 clones, more than 60% being singletons. Sequenced input: peripheral blood mononuclear cells. These receptors all come from a woman in her 50s with T-cell large granular lymphocyte leukemia. Some clones in this sample may be carry-over from other donors' samples. CDR3s include the opening cysteine and the closing phenylalanine or tryptophan. D genes are given only for firm matches. Not all rows give a size; the values are once, few, many and, for expanded clones, a class.

clone_size	v_call	d_call	j_call	cdr3_aa	cdr3_nt
NA	TRBV4-1	NA	TRBJ1-4	CASSQGDSPSGKLFF	TGCGCCAGCAGCCAAGGGGACTCACCGTCTGGAAAACTGTTTTTT
NA	TRBV7-9	NA	TRBJ2-7	CASSLSTVVEQYF	TGTGCCAGCAGCTTATCGACAGTAGTAGAGCAGTACTTC
NA	TRBV7-9	TRBD1	TRBJ2-3	CASSWDSGPHTDTQYF	TGTGCCAGCAGCTGGGACAGTGGGCCACACACAGATACGCAGTATTTT
NA	TRBV28	NA	TRBJ1-2	CASTPRAGRSYTF	TGTGCCAGCACCCCTCGGGCAGGGCGAAGCTACACCTTC
NA	TRBV7-8	NA	TRBJ1-2	CASRFDRSRGGYTF	TGTGCCAGCAGATTTGACAGGTCGCGAGGAGGCTACACCTTC
NA	TRBV28	NA	TRBJ2-2	CASKGKPNTGELFF	TGTGCCAGCAAGGGGAAGCCGAACACCGGGGAGCTGTTTTTT
NA	TRBV5-1	NA	TRBJ2-7	CASSLDGGPYEQYF	TGCGCCAGCAGCTTGGATGGGGGCCCCTACGAGCAGTACTTC
NA	TRBV4-3	NA	TRBJ2-7	CASSQGISLTYEQYF	TGCGCCAGCAGCCAAGGGATTAGCCTAACCTACGAGCAGTACTTC
NA	TRBV5-1	NA	TRBJ2-7	CASSGQMVVGEQYF	TGCGCCAGCAGCGGCCAGATGGTTGTAGGCGAGCAGTACTTC
NA	TRBV30	NA	TRBJ2-6	CAWSEGQSGANVLTF	TGTGCCTGGAGTGAAGGGCAGTCTGGGGCCAACGTCCTGACTTTC
NA	TRBV9	NA	TRBJ2-3	CASSVSGTNTDTQYF	TGTGCCAGCAGCGTGAGCGGCACAAACACAGATACGCAGTATTTT
few	TRBV5-4	NA	TRBJ1-3	CASSFSAGGNTIYF	TGTGCCAGCAGCTTTTCTGCCGGGGGAAACACCATATATTTT
NA	TRBV5-1	TRBD2	TRBJ2-3	CASRLSLAASTDTQYF	TGCGCCAGCAGATTGAGCCTAGCGGCTAGCACAGATACGCAGTATTTT
NA	TRBV28	TRBD2	TRBJ2-7	CASSSPSGGYEQYF	TGTGCCAGCAGTTCCCCTAGCGGGGGATACGAGCAGTACTTC
NA	TRBV30	NA	TRBJ1-2	CAWSGAGDLGYTF	TGTGCCTGGAGTGGAGCAGGGGATCTTGGCTACACCTTC
NA	TRBV6-5	NA	TRBJ1-4	CASSPRTNNEKLFF	TGTGCCAGCAGTCCGCGGACTAATAATGAAAAACTGTTTTTT
NA	TRBV6-6	NA	TRBJ1-1	CASSYRPNAEAFF	TGTGCCAGCAGTTACCGACCCAATGCTGAAGCTTTCTTT
NA	TRBV4-1	NA	TRBJ2-5	CASSQDWQTQYF	TGCGCCAGCAGCCAAGATTGGCAGACCCAGTACTTC
few	TRBV7-9	NA	TRBJ1-1	CASSLRGAVGSDTEAFF	TGTGCCAGCAGCTTACGAGGCGCCGTGGGTTCTGACACTGAAGCTTTCTTT
NA	TRBV7-8	NA	TRBJ1-5	CASSLEGYLGNQPQHF	TGTGCCAGCAGCTTAGAGGGATACTTGGGCAATCAGCCCCAGCATTTT
NA	TRBV18	TRBD1	TRBJ1-1	CASSPLDQGAPTEAFF	TGTGCCAGCTCACCACTCGACCAGGGGGCGCCCACTGAAGCTTTCTTT
NA	TRBV9	TRBD1	TRBJ2-2	CASSVHRGHDTGELFF	TGTGCCAGCAGCGTTCACAGGGGGCATGACACCGGGGAGCTGTTTTTT
NA	TRBV5-3	TRBD2	TRBJ2-5	CARSLTPGLAGVVPETQYF	TGTGCCAGAAGCCTCACTCCGGGACTAGCGGGAGTCGTCCCCGAGACCCAGTACTTC
NA	TRBV4-3	TRBD1	TRBJ1-2	CASSQDRTGGGYTF	TGCGCCAGCAGCCAAGATCGAACAGGGGGCGGCTACACCTTC
NA	TRBV5-6	NA	TRBJ2-1	CASSLDSVNEQFF	TGTGCCAGCAGCTTGGATTCGGTCAATGAGCAGTTCTTC
NA	TRBV25-1	NA	TRBJ1-4	CASSEWQGATNEKLFF	TGTGCCAGCAGTGAATGGCAGGGTGCAACTAATGAAAAACTGTTTTTT
NA	TRBV7-9	NA	TRBJ1-1	CASSPGPSSTLNTEAFF	TGTGCCAGCAGCCCGGGACCTTCTTCTACCTTGAACACTGAAGCTTTCTTT
NA	TRBV5-6	TRBD1	TRBJ2-7	CASSYDRGWQYF	TGTGCCAGCAGTTACGACAGGGGTTGGCAGTACTTC
NA	TRBV6-5	TRBD1	TRBJ1-2	CASSTGTGGNGYTF	TGTGCCAGCAGTACCGGGACAGGGGGAAACGGCTACACCTTC
NA	TRBV28	TRBD2	TRBJ2-7	CASSDILAALKQYF	TGTGCCAGCAGTGACATTCTAGCGGCCCTAAAGCAGTACTTC
NA	TRBV7-8	TRBD1	TRBJ1-1	CASSLRDRAFF	TGTGCCAGCAGCCTCCGGGACAGAGCTTTCTTT
once	TRBV4-3	NA	TRBJ2-7	CASSLTPGLIYEQYF	TGCGCCAGCAGCCTAACGCCGGGACTGATCTACGAGCAGTACTTC
NA	TRBV29-1	NA	TRBJ2-1	CSGDGRLGNEQFF	TGCAGTGGAGATGGGAGGTTAGGCAATGAGCAGTTCTTC
NA	TRBV10-3	NA	TRBJ1-1	CAIRPGVNTEAFF	TGTGCCATCAGACCCGGGGTGAACACTGAAGCTTTCTTT
NA	TRBV28	NA	TRBJ1-2	CATDQGGGRSYGYTF	TGTGCCACCGACCAAGGGGGAGGGAGGAGCTATGGCTACACCTTC
NA	TRBV5-5	NA	TRBJ1-1	CASSWGPTTGNTEAFF	TGTGCCAGCAGCTGGGGGCCCACAACGGGGAACACTGAAGCTTTCTTT
NA	TRBV7-9	TRBD2	TRBJ2-3	CASSFPPGRNTDTQYF	TGTGCCAGCAGCTTCCCCCCCGGGAGGAACACAGATACGCAGTATTTT
NA	TRBV9	TRBD1	TRBJ2-2	CASSAAGTGNTGELFF	TGTGCCAGCAGCGCCGCCGGGACAGGGAACACCGGGGAGCTGTTTTTT
NA	TRBV2	NA	TRBJ2-7	CASGGQYYEQYF	TGTGCCAGTGGAGGACAGTACTACGAGCAGTACTTC
NA	TRBV18	NA	TRBJ1-4	CASSPVLASTNEKLFF	TGTGCCAGCTCACCAGTCTTAGCCTCAACTAATGAAAAACTGTTTTTT
NA	TRBV15	TRBD1	TRBJ2-7	CATSRWGQGASEQYF	TGTGCCACCAGCAGGTGGGGACAGGGGGCAAGCGAGCAGTACTTC
NA	TRBV15	TRBD1	TRBJ2-7	CATRDAWDSYEQYF	TGTGCCACCAGGGACGCCTGGGACAGTTACGAGCAGTACTTC